The 19 T cell receptor beta chains reported below all come from one sample, sequenced in a study of T and B cells in COVID-19 patients. Multiplex PCR with BIOMED2 TRB-A/B primer pools amplified TRB rearrangements. TCRdb passed the multiplex PCR reads through MiXCR, listing each CDR3 protein once. The data show 18,000 or so distinct CDR3 sequences, with roughly 32% seen just once and more than 15% held by the top ten. Each TRB amplification used roughly 240-550 ng of genomic DNA from blood. The source material was blood. The source is a human donor with active COVID-19.

This clonotype was seen a handful of times. The chain recombines TRBV19 with TRBJ1-4; D gene uncertain. CDR3 length: 13 amino acids. The germline V gene has CDR1 LNHDA and CDR2 SQIVND (reference sequence). V gave up 7 bases and J gave up 4 bases, with 10 bases separating them. The CDR3 loop reads CASNRQNNEKLFF. CDR3 nucleotides: TGTGCCAGTAATAGGCAGAATAATGAAAAACTGTTTTTT.

This clonotype was seen ten or more times. The chain carries TRBV19 and TRBJ2-3, with no clear D. CDR1 is LNHDA, CDR2 SQIVND, per germline (reference sequence). The CDR3 contains 14 residues. The V end was cut by 5 bases, the J end by 3 bases, with 12 bases between. The CDR3 DNA reads as TGTGCCAGTAGTGCCTGGGGTGGTACAGATACGCAGTATTTT. This gives the protein CASSAWGGTDTQYF.

The CDR3 DNA is TGTGCCAGCAGTCCTGGACTACATTCCACCTACGAGCAGTACGTC. This translates into CASSPGLHSTYEQYV. The chain combines TRBV6-1 with TRBJ2-7, with a weak D call TRBD2 (6 bases). The germline CDR1 and CDR2 sequences are MNHNS and SASEGT. The CDR3 covers 15 residues. Trimming left V 5 bases short and J 2 bases short, with 16 bases between.

This clonotype was seen a handful of times. J is TRBJ2-2 and V is TRBV6-2 or TRBV6-3; D gene unclear. V was trimmed by 0 bases and J by 1 base, leaving 6 bases between them. CDR1 and CDR2 (germline): MNHEY, SVGEGT. The CDR3 covers 15 residues. DNA for the CDR3: TGTGCCAGCAGTTACTCGTCAGAGAACACCGGGGAGCTGTTTTTT. Translation: CASSYSSENTGELFF.

The chain uses TRBV29-1 and TRBJ2-6; unclear D gene. The CDR3 sequence is 12 residues long. The germline CDR1 and CDR2 sequences are SQVTM and ANQGSEA. Trimming cost V 3 bases and J 3 bases, with 3 bases left between them. CDR3 nucleotide sequence: TGCAGCGTTGACGGTGGGGCCAACGTCCTGACTTTC. Translation: CSVDGGANVLTF.

This clonotype was seen only once. The chain couples TRBV5-1 to TRBJ2-1; perhaps TRBD2 as D (6 bases). Germline-derived CDR1 and CDR2 are SGHRS and YFSETQ. The CDR3 is made up of 15 amino acids. V lost 4 bases and J lost 5, with 16 bases in between. The CDR3 loop reads CASSPSGGAHNEQFF. In DNA, the CDR3 is TGCGCCAGCAGCCCTTCTGGCGGGGCCCACAATGAGCAGTTCTTC.

The rearrangement joins TRBV6-4 to TRBJ2-3; TRBD2 matches at 9 bases. The CDR3 sequence is 15 residues long. V was clipped by 5 bases and J by 0 bases; unmatched bases: 3. From germline, CDR1 is MRHNA and CDR2 SNTAGT. CDR3 bases: TGTGCCAGCAGTCAGACTAGCGGTAGCACAGATACGCAGTATTTT. Residues: CASSQTSGSTDTQYF.

The chain carries TRBV12-3 or TRBV12-4 and TRBJ1-5; D unresolved. Trimming took off 1 base at V and 3 bases at J, with 10 bases between the two ends. The CDR3 runs to 15 residues. The CDR3 region is CASSLGGKANQPQHF. CDR3 coding DNA: TGTGCCAGCAGTTTAGGAGGAAAAGCCAATCAGCCCCAGCATTTT.

This clonotype came up a few times. The gene calls are TRBV5-4 and TRBJ1-4, with TRBD1 matching 8 bases. Germline CDR1 SGHNT, CDR2 YYREEE (reference sequence). V trimming: 4 bases; J trimming: 6 bases; junction bases outside the gene matches: 8. CDR3 length: 15 residues. CDR3 sequence reads: CASSGQGSMDEKLFF. In DNA form, the CDR3 reads TGTGCCAGCAGCGGACAGGGCTCCATGGATGAAAAACTGTTTTTT.

The CDR3 here is CASSLTAQETQYF. DNA for the CDR3: TGTGCCAGCAGCTTGACCGCCCAAGAGACCCAGTACTTC. The V and J genes are TRBV5-4 and TRBJ2-5, with unresolved D. The germline CDR1 and CDR2 sequences are SGHNT and YYREEE (reference sequence). The CDR3 runs to 13 residues. Trimming shortened V by 1 base and J by 1 base, and 5 bases separated the two germline ends. Variable domain in full (rest from reference TRBV5-4 and TRBJ2-5): ETGVTQSPTHLIKTRGQQVTLRCSSQSGHNTVSWYQQALGQGPQFIFQYYREEENGRGNFPPRFSGLQFPNYSSELNVNALELDDSALYLCASSLTAQETQYFGPGTRLLVL.

The chain uses TRBV20-1 and TRBJ2-3; TRBD2 matches at 7 bases. The CDR3 is 17 amino acids. In germline, CDR1 is DFQATT, CDR2 SNEGSKA (reference sequence). With 3 bases clipped from V and 5 bases from J, the junction kept 17 bases outside the gene matches. The CDR3 reads CSARLVKRGFRGDTQYF. The CDR3 DNA reads as TGCAGTGCTAGGTTGGTAAAGCGGGGTTTTCGTGGAGATACGCAGTATTTT.

This clonotype has a handful of counts. CDR3 nucleotides: TGTGCCAGCAGCTTGGGTCCGGACAGGGACGAGCAGTACGTC. This codes for CASSLGPDRDEQYV. This chain connects TRBV5-4 to TRBJ2-7; 8 bases are a match to TRBD1. Germline V lookup: CDR1 SGHNT, CDR2 YYREEE (reference sequence). V was pared by 0 bases and J by 5 bases, with 4 bases of the junction left unmatched. The CDR3 contains 14 residues.

This clonotype is labeled medium-sized. The chain couples TRBV27 to TRBJ2-6, with 7 bases matching TRBD1. Germline V lookup: CDR1 MNHEY, CDR2 SMNVEV (reference sequence). V lost 6 bases and J lost 0; bases outside the gene matches: 14. The CDR3 is 19 residues long. CDR3 nucleotides: TGTGCCAGCAGCCCCAAGGGGACAGCTTATTTCTCTGGGGCCAACGTCCTGACTTTC. This gives the protein CASSPKGTAYFSGANVLTF.

This clonotype qualifies as medium-sized. V gene TRBV19 combines with J gene TRBJ2-3; D possibly corresponds to TRBD1 (5 bases). The V end lost 5 bases, the J end lost 6 bases, and 12 bases lay between the germline ends. CDR1 and CDR2 from the germline V gene are LNHDA and SQIVND (reference sequence). The CDR3 loop spans 13 amino acids. CDR3 DNA: TGTGCCAGTAGTCCTCAGGGTTTTGATACGCAGTATTTT. Translated, it gives CASSPQGFDTQYF.

The V and J genes are TRBV20-1 and TRBJ2-1, with TRBD2 matching 9 bases. This CDR3 spans 17 amino acids. Per germline, CDR1 DFQATT and CDR2 SNEGSKA (reference sequence). The ends lost 1 base at V and 0 bases at J; junction bases unmatched: 7. In DNA form, the CDR3 reads TGCAGTGCTAGAGTGGCTAGCGGGGAAAGCTCCTACAATGAGCAGTTCTTC. Encoded protein: CSARVASGESSYNEQFF.

The chain couples TRBV19 to TRBJ1-1; TRBD1 agrees at 10 bases. CDR3 length: 14 amino acids. J was trimmed by 7 bases and V by 5 bases; bases with no gene match: 7. Germline loops: CDR1 LNHDA, CDR2 SQIVND (reference sequence). The CDR3 coding sequence is TGTGCCAGTAGTCGGACAGGGGGGGTGAATGAAGCTTTCTTT. Its protein is CASSRTGGVNEAFF.

The chain is built from TRBV7-2 and TRBJ1-2; 9 nucleotides line up with TRBD1. The germline CDR1 and CDR2 sequences are SGHTA and FQGNSA. The CDR3 totals 15 residues. V was pared by 1 base and J by 5 bases, with 5 bases of the junction left unmatched. CDR3 region: CASSLGTGTGYGYTF. In nucleotides, the CDR3 is TGTGCCAGCAGCTTAGGGACCGGGACAGGGTATGGCTACACCTTC.

A single count supports this clonotype. One end of the junction fails to match germline, which may point to a read error. The chain is built from TRBV20-1 and TRBJ1-2; TRBD1 aligns across 7 bases. Germline V CDR1 and CDR2: DFQATT, SNEGSKA (reference sequence). The CDR3 totals 14 residues. CDR3 sequence (DNA): TGCTGTGCTAGAGGGGGACAGTCTAACTATGGCTACACCTTC. Amino acid sequence: CCARGGQSNYGYTF.

This clonotype was found a few times. The rearrangement joins TRBV11-1 to TRBJ2-5, with unresolved D. V was shortened by 6 bases and J by 4 bases, with 6 bases between the two germline ends. The V gene's germline CDR1 is SGHAT and CDR2 FQDESV (reference sequence). The CDR3 runs 11 residues. CDR3 region: CASRAIETQYF. CDR3 DNA sequence: TGTGCCAGCAGAGCGATAGAGACCCAGTACTTC.